Following are 3 T cell receptor beta chains from one sample sequenced in a study of blood T cell repertoires in COVID-19. The method was immunoSEQ multiplex PCR; TCRdb's version includes in-frame clones alone and lacks a portion of them. Among approximately 500,000 clones listed, roughly nine tenths were seen once. The sequenced sample consisted of peripheral blood. All receptors derive from a woman aged 50 to 60 with COVID-19, enrolled during active disease.

This clone was observed a single time. The sample holds other DNA sequences that translate to the same CDR3. The V and J genes are TRBV9 and TRBJ1-2; 7 nucleotides agree with TRBD1. Germline V gives CDR1 SGDLS, CDR2 YYNGEE. The ends lost 3 bases at V and 0 bases at J; junction bases unmatched: 2. The CDR3 is 14 residues long. The CDR3 nucleotides are TGTGCCAGCAGCGCGGGGACAGCTAACTATGGCTACACCTTC. It specifies CASSAGTANYGYTF.

This clone has just one count. The chain couples TRBV5-1 to TRBJ2-1; 8 bases map to TRBD2. CDR1 and CDR2 from the germline V gene are SGHRS and YFSETQ. The V segment lost 4 bases and the J segment 4 bases; nucleotides outside the gene matches: 13. The CDR3 sequence is 17 residues long. This CDR3 reads CASSTAWSGGVYNEQFF. DNA for the CDR3: TGCGCCAGCAGCACCGCCTGGAGCGGGGGAGTGTACAATGAGCAGTTCTTC. Variable domain in full (rest from reference TRBV5-1 and TRBJ2-1): KAGVTQTPRYLIKTRGQQVTLSCSPISGHRSVSWYQQTPGQGLQFLFEYFSETQRNKGNFPGRFSGRQFSNSRSEMNVSTLELGDSALYLCASSTAWSGGVYNEQFFGPGTRLTVL.

V and J are TRBV19 and TRBJ2-3, with a tentative D call TRBD1 (6 bases). Per germline, CDR1 LNHDA and CDR2 SQIVND (reference sequence). Deletions cut 5 bases from V and 2 bases from J, with 14 bases between. This CDR3 is 15 amino acids long. Written as DNA, the CDR3 is TGTGCCAGTAGTCAGGGGTGGGGGCTCACAGATACGCAGTATTTT. The encoded protein is CASSQGWGLTDTQYF.